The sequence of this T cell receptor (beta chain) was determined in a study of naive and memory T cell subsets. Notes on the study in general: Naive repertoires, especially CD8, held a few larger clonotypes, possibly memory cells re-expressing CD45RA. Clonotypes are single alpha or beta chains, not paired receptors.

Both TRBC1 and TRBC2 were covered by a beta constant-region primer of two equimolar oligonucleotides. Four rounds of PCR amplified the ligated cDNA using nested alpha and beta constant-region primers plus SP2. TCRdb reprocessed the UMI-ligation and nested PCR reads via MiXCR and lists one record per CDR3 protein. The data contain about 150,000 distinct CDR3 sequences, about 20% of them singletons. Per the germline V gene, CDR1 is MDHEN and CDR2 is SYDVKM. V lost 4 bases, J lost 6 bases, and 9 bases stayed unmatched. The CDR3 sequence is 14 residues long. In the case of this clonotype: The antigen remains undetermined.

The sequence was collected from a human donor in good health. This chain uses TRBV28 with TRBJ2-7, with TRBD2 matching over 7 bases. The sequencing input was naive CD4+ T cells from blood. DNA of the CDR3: TGTGCCAGCAGTTCCTGGGGGGAGGGCCTCGAGCAGTACTTC. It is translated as CASSSWGEGLEQYF.